These T cell receptor beta chains were read from a single sample in a study of CD8 T cells in Susac syndrome. One entry per CDR3 protein results from TCRdb running MiXCR on the immunoSEQ multiplex PCR reads. The sample carries a few hundred thousand distinct CDR3 sequences, 95% recorded once. The sequencing input was CD4+ T cells from PBMCs. The receptors come from a human donor with multiple sclerosis. Each CDR3 is given with its conserved first and last residue. D genes are given only for firm matches. Rows give clone size only sometimes, using once, few, many, or a class for an expanded clone.

J | size | D | length | V | DNA | CDR3
TRBJ2-7 | NA | TRBD1 | 15 | TRBV9 | TGTGCCAGCAGCGTAGGGACAGGCCTCTCCTACGAGCAGTACTTC | CASSVGTGLSYEQYF
TRBJ1-4 | once | NA | 14 | TRBV3-1 | TGTGCCAGCAGCCGAGGGAGAGCTAATGAAAAACTGTTTTTT | CASSRGRANEKLFF
TRBJ2-1 | once | TRBD2 | 16 | TRBV5-1 | TGCGCCAGCAGCCCTCGGGAACTAGCGGGAGGCAATGAGCAGTTCTTC | CASSPRELAGGNEQFF
TRBJ2-7 | NA | TRBD2 | 15 | TRBV25-1 | TGTGCCAGCCAAGATATAGCGGGGGGGAGGTACGAGCAGTACTTC | CASQDIAGGRYEQYF
TRBJ1-1 | NA | NA | 13 | TRBV29-1 | TGCAGCGTAGACGGGACGGCGAACACTGAAGCTTTCTTT | CSVDGTANTEAFF
TRBJ1-1 | NA | NA | 15 | TRBV28 | TGTGCCAGCAATCCCCCGGCGAGGGCGAACACTGAAGCTTTCTTT | CASNPPARANTEAFF
TRBJ2-7 | NA | NA | 12 | TRBV12-3/TRBV12-4 | TGTGCCAGCAGTTTGGCGTCTCACGAGCAGTACTTC | CASSLASHEQYF
TRBJ1-2 | NA | TRBD1 | 15 | TRBV9 | TGTGCCAGCAGCCCGATGGACAGGGCGGACTATGGCTACACCTTC | CASSPMDRADYGYTF
TRBJ2-7 | NA | NA | 14 | TRBV20-1 | TGCAGTGCTGGGGCTCCAACCCTCTCCTACGAGCAGTACTTC | CSAGAPTLSYEQYF
TRBJ2-3 | NA | NA | 11 | TRBV29-1 | TGCAGCGTTGTTTTGACAGATACGCAGTATTTT | CSVVLTDTQYF
TRBJ1-1 | NA | TRBD1 | 15 | TRBV6-6 | TGTGCCAGCGTCCGACAGACAGGGGGCAACACTGAAGCTTTCTTT | CASVRQTGGNTEAFF
TRBJ2-7 | NA | NA | 14 | TRBV20-1 | TGCAGTGCTATCCCCGGGACGCCCACCTACGAGCAGTACTTC | CSAIPGTPTYEQYF
TRBJ2-3 | NA | TRBD2 | 15 | TRBV20-1 | TGCAGTGCCCACTACCTAGCGGGAGGGACAGATACGCAGTATTTT | CSAHYLAGGTDTQYF
TRBJ2-7 | NA | NA | 13 | TRBV20-1 | TGCAGTGCCCTTCCACTGAGCTCCTACGAGCAGTACTTC | CSALPLSSYEQYF
TRBJ2-6 | once | NA | 18 | TRBV28 | TGTGCCACCAATGAACTAGGGGGATTAAGCTCTGGGGCCAACGTCCTGACTTTC | CATNELGGLSSGANVLTF